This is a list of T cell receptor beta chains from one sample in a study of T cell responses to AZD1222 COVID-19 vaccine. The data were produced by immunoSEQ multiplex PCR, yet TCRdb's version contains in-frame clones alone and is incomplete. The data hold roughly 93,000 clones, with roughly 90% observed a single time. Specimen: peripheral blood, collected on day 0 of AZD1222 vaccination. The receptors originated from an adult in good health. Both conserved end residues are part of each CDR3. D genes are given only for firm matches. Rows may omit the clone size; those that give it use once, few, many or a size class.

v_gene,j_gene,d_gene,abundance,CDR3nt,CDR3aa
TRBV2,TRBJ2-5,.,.,TGTGCCATCAAGGTCATGGGAGAGACCCAGTACTTC,CAIKVMGETQYF
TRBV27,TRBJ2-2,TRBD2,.,TGTGCCAGCAGTGCAACCCCGACTAGCGGGAGAACCCTCGGGGAGCTGTTTTTT,CASSATPTSGRTLGELFF
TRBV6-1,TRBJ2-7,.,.,TGTGCCAGCAGTGAAGGTCAGCGGGTTAGCTCCTACGAGCAGTACTTC,CASSEGQRVSSYEQYF
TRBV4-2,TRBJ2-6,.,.,TGTGCCAGCAGCCAAGATGACGAGGGGGACTCTGGGGCCAACGTCCTGACTTTC,CASSQDDEGDSGANVLTF
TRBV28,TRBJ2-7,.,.,TGTGCCAGCAGTCCCGCCGGGAATGAACTTTACGAGCAGTACTTC,CASSPAGNELYEQYF
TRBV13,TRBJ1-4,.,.,TGTGCCAGCAGCCTCCGAGTGACCGTGGAAAAACTGTTTTTT,CASSLRVTVEKLFF
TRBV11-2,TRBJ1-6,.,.,TGTGCCAGCAGCTTAGATCGGAAACAGGGACTTTCACCCCTCCACTTT,CASSLDRKQGLSPLHF
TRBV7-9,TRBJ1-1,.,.,TGTGCCAGCAGCCGCCTAGAGGCAGGGAACACTGAAGCTTTCTTT,CASSRLEAGNTEAFF
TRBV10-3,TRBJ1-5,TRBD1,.,TGTGCCATCAGGTCCGACAGGGGTGTTCAGCCCCAGCATTTT,CAIRSDRGVQPQHF
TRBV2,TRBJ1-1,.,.,TGTGCCAGCAGGTTACTGGCGGCAGCTTTCTTT,CASRLLAAAFF
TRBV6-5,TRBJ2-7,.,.,TGTGCCAGCAGCGAGGGGCCCAACTACGAGCAGTACTTC,CASSEGPNYEQYF
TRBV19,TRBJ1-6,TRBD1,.,TGTGCCAGTACAAGTGCGGTGTTACAGGGGGGTTCACCCCTCCACTTT,CASTSAVLQGGSPLHF
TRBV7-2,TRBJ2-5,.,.,TGTGCCAGCAGCATAGCCAGGGGCCAAGAGACCCAGTACTTC,CASSIARGQETQYF
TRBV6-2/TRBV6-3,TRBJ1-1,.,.,TGTGCCAGCAGTTACTCGTGGGACACTGAAGCTTTCTTT,CASSYSWDTEAFF
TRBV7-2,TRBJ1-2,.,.,TGTGCCAGCAGCTTAGGCCGCTATGGCTACACCTTC,CASSLGRYGYTF
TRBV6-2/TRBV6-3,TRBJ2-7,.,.,TGTGCCAGCAGTCGCAGGGGCGAGCAGTACTTC,CASSRRGEQYF
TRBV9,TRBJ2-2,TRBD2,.,TGTGCCAGCAGCGTACCTACGACTAGCGGGAGGTCCTTGGGGACCGGGGAGCTGTTTTTT,CASSVPTTSGRSLGTGELFF
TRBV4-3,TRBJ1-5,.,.,TGCGCCAGCAGCCAAGATTTTAAGACCAATCAGCCCCAGCATTTT,CASSQDFKTNQPQHF
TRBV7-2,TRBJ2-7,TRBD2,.,TGTGCCAGCAGCTTCAGGGCGGGAGGTGCCAACGAGCAGTACTTC,CASSFRAGGANEQYF
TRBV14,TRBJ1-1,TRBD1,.,TGTGCCAGCAGCCGACAGGGGGGGAGCACTGAAGCTTTCTTT,CASSRQGGSTEAFF
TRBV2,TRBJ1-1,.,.,TGTGCCAGCAGTTCAGACAGGAACACTGAAGCTTTCTTT,CASSSDRNTEAFF
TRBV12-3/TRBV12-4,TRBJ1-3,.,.,TGTGCCAGCAGACTAATCGGGGGAAACACCATATATTTT,CASRLIGGNTIYF
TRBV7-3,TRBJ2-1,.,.,TGTGCCAGCAGCTTGACGGGGAACGGGCTCGATGAGCAGTTCTTC,CASSLTGNGLDEQFF
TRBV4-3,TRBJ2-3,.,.,TGCGCCAGCAGCCAAGTCTGGGGGATTGGAACAGATACGCAGTATTTT,CASSQVWGIGTDTQYF
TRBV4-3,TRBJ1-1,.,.,TGCGCCAGCAGCCAGGGATACAGTGAAGCTTTCTTT,CASSQGYSEAFF
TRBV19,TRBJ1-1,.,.,TGTGCCAGTAGTATTACGAGGCAAACTGAAGCTTTCTTT,CASSITRQTEAFF
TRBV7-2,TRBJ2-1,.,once,TGTGCCAGCAGCTCTCCCCGGGGGCTTGGAAATGAGCAGTTCTTC,CASSSPRGLGNEQFF
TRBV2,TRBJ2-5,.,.,TGTGCCAGCAGTCCCGGACCCCAAGAGACCCAGTACTTC,CASSPGPQETQYF
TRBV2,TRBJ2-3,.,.,TGTGCCAGCAAGGGTTCGGTCGCGGGGGATACGCAGTATTTT,CASKGSVAGDTQYF
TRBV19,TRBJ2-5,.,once,TGTGCCAGTAGTGGGGGAAGAGTAGAGACCCAGTACTTC,CASSGGRVETQYF
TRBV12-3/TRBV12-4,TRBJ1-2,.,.,TGTGCCACCAAAAGGAGTTCCTCCGGCTACACCTTC,CATKRSSSGYTF
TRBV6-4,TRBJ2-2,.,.,TGTGCCAGCAGGCCCTCCAAGTACACCGGGGAGCTGTTTTTT,CASRPSKYTGELFF
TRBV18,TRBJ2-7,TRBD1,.,TGTGCCAGCTCACCAGACTGGTCAGGGGGCCACGAGCAGTACTTC,CASSPDWSGGHEQYF
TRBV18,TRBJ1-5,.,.,TGTGCCAGCTCACCAGGGAGTAGCAATCAGCCCCAGCATTTT,CASSPGSSNQPQHF
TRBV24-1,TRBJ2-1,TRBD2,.,TGTGCCACCAGTGACCCTCCCGGATCGGGAGGCCCTAAAAATGAGCAGTTCTTC,CATSDPPGSGGPKNEQFF
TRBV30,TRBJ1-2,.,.,TGTGCCTGGAGTCCCCTCCAGGGGCGCGGCTATGGCTACACCTTC,CAWSPLQGRGYGYTF
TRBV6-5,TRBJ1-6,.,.,TGTGCCAGCAGTTACACCGGCTTGAGTTCACCCCTCCACTTT,CASSYTGLSSPLHF
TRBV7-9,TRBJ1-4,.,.,TGTGCCAGCAGTCTTGGGTTCCGAGGAACTAATGAAAAACTGTTTTTT,CASSLGFRGTNEKLFF
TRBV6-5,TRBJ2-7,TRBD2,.,TGTGCCAGCAGAGCTAGCGGCTCGACCTACGAGCAGTACTTC,CASRASGSTYEQYF
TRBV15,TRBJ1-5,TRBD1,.,TGTGCCACCAGCAGAGACCTCCAGACAGGGAGTAAAACGCAGCCCCAGCATTTT,CATSRDLQTGSKTQPQHF
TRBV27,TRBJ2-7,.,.,TGTGCCAGCAGTCCCTGGGGCTCCTACGAGCAGTACTTC,CASSPWGSYEQYF
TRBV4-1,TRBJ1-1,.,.,TGCGCCAGCAGCCAAGAAAGTTGGACTGAAGCTTTCTTT,CASSQESWTEAFF
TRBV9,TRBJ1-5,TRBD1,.,TGTGCCAGCGGCCTGGGACAGGATAGCAATCAGCCCCAGCATTTT,CASGLGQDSNQPQHF
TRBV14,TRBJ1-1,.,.,TGTGCCAGCAGCCCTGGTGGCAGGGGATTGAACACTGAAGCTTTCTTT,CASSPGGRGLNTEAFF
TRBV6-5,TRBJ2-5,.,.,TGTGCCAGCAGTTACGGGGGGTTGGAGACCCAGTACTTC,CASSYGGLETQYF
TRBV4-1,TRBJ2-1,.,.,TGCGCCAGCAAGGGACTCAATATCAATGAGCAGTTCTTC,CASKGLNINEQFF
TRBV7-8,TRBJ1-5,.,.,TGTGCCAGCAGCTTAGTGGGGAGAGGAGGCAATCAGCCCCAGCATTTT,CASSLVGRGGNQPQHF
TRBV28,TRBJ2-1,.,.,TGTGCCAGCAGTTTACCCCTCGCTATGGGCGGATACAATGAGCAGTTCTTC,CASSLPLAMGGYNEQFF
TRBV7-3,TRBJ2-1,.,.,TGTGCCAGCAGCTTATCCGGAAGGGGGAATGAGCAGTTCTTC,CASSLSGRGNEQFF
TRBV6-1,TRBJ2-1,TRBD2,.,TGTGCCAGCAGTGATCTACTAGCGCTCTCCTACAATGAGCAGTTCTTC,CASSDLLALSYNEQFF
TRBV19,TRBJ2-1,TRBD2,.,TGTGCCAGTAGTATAGCTCTAGCGGGGTTTTACAATGAGCAGTTCTTC,CASSIALAGFYNEQFF
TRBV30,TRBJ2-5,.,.,TGTGCCTGGAGTGGGGTGAGGGTCGGGACCCAGTACTTC,CAWSGVRVGTQYF
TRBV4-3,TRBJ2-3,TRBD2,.,TGCGCCAGCAGCCAGGGGACTAGCCTTGACACTACGCAGTATTTT,CASSQGTSLDTTQYF
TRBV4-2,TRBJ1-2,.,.,TGTGCCAGCAGCCTCCCCGAGGATCTTAACTATGGCTACACCTTC,CASSLPEDLNYGYTF
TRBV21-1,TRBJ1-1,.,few,TGTGCCAGCAGCCAGGCGACTCGGACAGGTGAAAAGGGCACTGAAGCTTTCTTT,CASSQATRTGEKGTEAFF
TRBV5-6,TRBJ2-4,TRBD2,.,TGTGCCAGCAGCTTGGGACTAGCGGGTATAAAAAACATTCAGTACTTC,CASSLGLAGIKNIQYF
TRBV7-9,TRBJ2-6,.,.,TGTGCCAGCAGCTTTCCGGGGAGAACTGGGGCCAACGTCCTGACTTTC,CASSFPGRTGANVLTF
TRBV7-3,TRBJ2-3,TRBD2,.,TGTGCCAGCAGCCCGAGGCTAGCGGGAGGGGGAGATACGCAGTATTTT,CASSPRLAGGGDTQYF